This T cell receptor beta chain is drawn from a study of T cell responses to AZD1222 COVID-19 vaccine. The CDR3 has 17 residues. The junction had 1 base not matched to a gene; V was cut back by 1 base and J by 0 bases. CDR1 SGHAT and CDR2 FQNNGV come from the germline V gene. Here immunoSEQ multiplex PCR was the method, and the copy in TCRdb shows in-frame clones only, minus some. This repertoire shows 85,000 to 120,000 clones, roughly 83% found once; its top ten account for about a sixth. The receptor was isolated from an adult in good health. The sequencing used peripheral blood, collected on day 0 of AZD1222 vaccination. This sequence joins TRBV11-2 and TRBJ2-1, with 12 bases fitting TRBD2. The CDR3 nucleotides read TGTGCCAGCAGCTTAGTGACTAGCGGGGGCTCCTACAATGAGCAGTTCTTC. Its protein is CASSLVTSGGSYNEQFF.